This T cell receptor (beta chain) is drawn from a study of T cells in Graves' hyperthyroidism and ophthalmopathy. Germline V gene lookup returns CDR1 KGHDR and CDR2 SFDVKD. This CDR3 has 15 residues. V was shortened by 4 bases and J by 10 bases, with 19 bases between the two germline ends. Notes on the study in general: Researchers found most expanded thyroid clonotypes above 0.001 in blood as well. Classification by a 13 V-J model distinguished ophthalmopathy from stable hyperthyroidism.

Preceding any ophthalmopathy symptoms, the blood sample dates from first hyperthyroidism diagnosis. PBMCs were derived from about 10 ml fresh peripheral blood. About this clonotype: What it binds is not known.

From RNA transcripts, TCR beta CDR3 regions were amplified. HTBI primers drove first-round RT-PCR of the TCR CDR3. TCRdb re-called the multiplex PCR reads with MiXCR, one entry per CDR3 protein. The repertoire holds about 250,000 distinct CDR3 sequences, with about 15% as singletons. Sequencing input: blood. The receptor comes from a woman between 50 and 59 years old with Graves' hyperthyroidism that later progressed to Graves' ophthalmopathy. V gene TRBV24-1 combines with J gene TRBJ2-1, with a possible D match to TRBD1 (6 bases). CDR3 nucleotides: TGTGCCACCAGTGACCCGGGACAAAAAGAGGCGGAGCAGTTCTTC. Translation gives CATSDPGQKEAEQFF.